The rows below give T cell receptor beta chains drawn from one sample of a study of T-cell memory formation after mild COVID-19. From the 5' RACE reads, TCRdb called clonotypes with MiXCR, one entry per CDR3 protein. The sample yields some 160,000 distinct CDR3 sequences, roughly 31% seen once. The sequenced sample was PBMCs or a T cell subset sorted from them (not recorded which). The receptor set was obtained from an adult woman who had mild COVID-19 (a few samples of this study predate the infection). Cell type and time point are not known. CDR3s leave out the opening cysteine and the closing phenylalanine or tryptophan. The order of the fields is J gene, V gene, D gene, clone size, CDR3 protein. D genes are given only for firm matches. Size values are once, few and many counts, or a class for expanded clones, and some rows have none.

j_gene: TRBJ2-5
v_gene: TRBV7-8
d_gene: TRBD2
abundance: .
CDR3aa: ASSRRGARETQY

j_gene: TRBJ2-4
v_gene: TRBV2
d_gene: .
abundance: few
CDR3aa: ASSDGQNRHIQY

j_gene: TRBJ1-5
v_gene: TRBV12-3/TRBV12-4
d_gene: .
abundance: .
CDR3aa: ASSFGIDQPQH

j_gene: TRBJ1-4
v_gene: TRBV6-2/TRBV6-3
d_gene: .
abundance: .
CDR3aa: ASSPDRATNEKLF

j_gene: TRBJ2-5
v_gene: TRBV12-3/TRBV12-4
d_gene: TRBD1
abundance: .
CDR3aa: ASSYGTGALETQY

j_gene: TRBJ1-1
v_gene: TRBV20-1
d_gene: .
abundance: few
CDR3aa: SARDLGVGNTEAF

j_gene: TRBJ2-7
v_gene: TRBV29-1
d_gene: .
abundance: .
CDR3aa: SVVARGGGFIHEQY

j_gene: TRBJ1-1
v_gene: TRBV15
d_gene: .
abundance: .
CDR3aa: ATSWGVKVTEAF

j_gene: TRBJ1-1
v_gene: TRBV9
d_gene: .
abundance: few
CDR3aa: ASSESQGTEAF

j_gene: TRBJ2-7
v_gene: TRBV3-1
d_gene: TRBD1
abundance: many
CDR3aa: ASSQDMSGGLYEQY

j_gene: TRBJ1-1
v_gene: TRBV25-1
d_gene: .
abundance: .
CDR3aa: ASSERGKNTEAF